This T cell receptor (beta chain) was obtained from a study of T cells in Graves' hyperthyroidism and ophthalmopathy. From RNA transcripts, TCR beta CDR3 regions were amplified. HTBI primers were used for first-round RT-PCR of the TCR CDR3. TCRdb reprocessed the multiplex PCR reads via MiXCR and lists one record per CDR3 protein. The sample consists of about 350,000 distinct CDR3 sequences, about 13% of them appearing once. Sequenced input: blood. This clonotype originated in a woman between 40 and 50 years old with Graves' ophthalmopathy.

Written as DNA, the CDR3 is TGCGCCAGCAGCCCCAGACTTACAGGGCAAGAGACCCAGTACTTC. Protein sequence: CASSPRLTGQETQYF. The gene calls are TRBV4-1 and TRBJ2-5; tentatively, D is TRBD1 (6 bases). V was cut by 4 bases and J by 2 bases, with 14 bases left in between. The CDR3 length is 15 residues. In germline, CDR1 is MGHRA, CDR2 YSYEKL.